The text below deals with one TCR beta chain. The data are from a study of T cells in Graves' hyperthyroidism and ophthalmopathy. Researchers amplified the TCR beta CDR3 regions from RNA transcripts. A set of HTBI primers served as the primers for a first-round RT-PCR of the TCR CDR3. Each CDR3 protein is one row after TCRdb ran MiXCR on the multiplex PCR reads. This sample has hundreds of thousands of distinct CDR3 sequences, with 13% found just once. Germline V gene data show CDR1 as SEHNR and CDR2 as FQNEAQ (reference sequence). The CDR3 totals 15 residues. V was trimmed by 5 bases and J by 4 bases, leaving 16 bases between them.

The TCR comes from a woman under 30 with Graves' hyperthyroidism. The V call is TRBV7-9, the J call TRBJ2-3; no clear D gene. The sample comprised blood. CDR3 residues: CASSPRVSLPDTQYF. CDR3 in DNA: TGTGCCAGCAGCCCCCGAGTGAGCCTCCCAGATACGCAGTATTTT.